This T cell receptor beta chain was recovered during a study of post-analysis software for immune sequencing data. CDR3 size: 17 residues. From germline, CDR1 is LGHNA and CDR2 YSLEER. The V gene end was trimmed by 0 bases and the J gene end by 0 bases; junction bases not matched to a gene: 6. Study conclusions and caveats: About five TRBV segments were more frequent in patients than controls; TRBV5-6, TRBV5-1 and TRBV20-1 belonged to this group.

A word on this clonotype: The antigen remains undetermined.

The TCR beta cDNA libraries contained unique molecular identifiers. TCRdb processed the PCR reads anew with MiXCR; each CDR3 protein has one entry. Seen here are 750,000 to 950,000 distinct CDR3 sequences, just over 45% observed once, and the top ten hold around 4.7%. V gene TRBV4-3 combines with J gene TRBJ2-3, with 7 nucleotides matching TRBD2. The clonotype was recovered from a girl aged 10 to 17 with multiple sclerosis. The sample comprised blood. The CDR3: CASSQDWGGTSTDTQYF. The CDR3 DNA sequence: TGCGCCAGCAGCCAAGACTGGGGGGGTACCAGCACAGATACGCAGTATTTT.